The 12 T cell receptor beta chains presented below share a single source sample, sequenced in a study of shared clonotypes between healthy human individuals (dated by TCRdb to the early 2020s). Library creation used the immunoSEQ multiplex PCR assay. The table was pulled from immuneACCESS by TCRdb, which kept in-frame rearrangements only. Such tables lose some clones; where checked, under half of the loss comes from unresolved V genes, and the rest has no known cause. The sample data list about 2 million clones, and roughly 95% of these were observed just once. Roughly 1% of the sample comes from the top ten. CD8 naive samples consisted of CD45RO-negative cells that were positively selected for CCR7, yielding a CD45RA+CCR7+ population without TemRA cells. Specimen: naive CD8+ T cells sorted from blood. This sample's cell subset or site label indicates: CD45RA+CCR7+. The receptors originated from a young man in good health.

Only a few counts were recorded for this clone. This specimen includes other DNA sequences encoding the same CDR3. The V gene is TRBV4-3, the J gene TRBJ2-5; D ambiguous. Trimming stripped 0 bases from V and 3 bases from J, with 5 bases between. This CDR3 contains 13 residues. Germline V gene lookup returns CDR1 LGHNA and CDR2 YSLEER. CDR3 coding DNA: TGCGCCAGCAGCCAAGACGTAGAAGAGACCCAGTACTTC. The encoded protein is CASSQDVEETQYF.

This clone occurred a few times. Other nucleotide sequences in the sample specify the same CDR3. This chain uses TRBV28 with TRBJ1-5, with a tentative D call TRBD1 (6 bases). This CDR3 is built from 13 residues. CDR1 is MDHEN and CDR2 is SYDVKM in the germline V gene. Between the trimmed V and J ends, which lost 4 bases and 2 bases, there was a span of 6 bases. The CDR3 DNA follows: TGTGCCAGCAGTTCAGGGGGCAATCAGCCCCAGCATTTT. Amino acids: CASSSGGNQPQHF.

This chain links TRBV7-9 with TRBJ2-5; 9 positions agree with TRBD2. The CDR3 runs 15 residues. J gave up 2 bases and V 5 bases, and 6 bases lay outside the gene matches. Per germline, CDR1 SEHNR and CDR2 FQNEAQ (reference sequence). This CDR3 is CASSDGTSSQETQYF. In DNA, the CDR3 is TGTGCCAGCAGCGACGGGACTAGCAGTCAAGAGACCCAGTACTTC.

The rearrangement uses TRBV28 and TRBJ1-2, with TRBD1 matching over 9 bases. Germline lookup yields CDR1 MDHEN and CDR2 SYDVKM. There are 15 residues in the CDR3. Germline trimming cut 6 bases from V and 6 bases from J; bases unmatched to any gene: 11. This CDR3 reads CASSSQGAMWDGYTF. In nucleotides, the CDR3 is TGTGCCAGCAGCTCACAGGGGGCTATGTGGGATGGCTACACCTTC.

The chain is built from TRBV29-1 and TRBJ2-3; TRBD1 matches 7 bases. This CDR3 contains 18 residues. V shed 7 bases and J 0 bases; nucleotides not matched to a gene: 19. Looked up from germline, CDR1 is SQVTM and CDR2 is ANQGSEA. The CDR3 sequence: CSDGVGATGDSSTDTQYF. DNA of the CDR3: TGCAGCGATGGGGTGGGGGCAACAGGGGATTCTAGCACAGATACGCAGTATTTT.

This clone was picked up one time. This chain joins TRBV19 and TRBJ1-1; no reliable D call. The CDR3 is made up of 14 amino acids. V was clipped by 1 base and J by 3 bases, with 9 bases between them. CDR1 is LNHDA, CDR2 SQIVND, per germline (reference sequence). In DNA form, the CDR3 reads TGTGCCAGTAGTATAGCCTTTGGGGACACTGAAGCTTTCTTT. It is translated as CASSIAFGDTEAFF.

The chain recombines TRBV4-2 with TRBJ2-7, with D perhaps TRBD1 (5 bases). The V end lost 4 bases, the J end lost 3 bases, and 7 bases lay between the germline ends. Germline V gene data show CDR1 as LGHNA and CDR2 as YNFKEQ. The CDR3 length is 12 residues. Here the CDR3 DNA reads TGTGCCAGCAGCCTTGACAGCTACGAGCAGTACTTC. It yields the protein CASSLDSYEQYF.

CDR3 in DNA: TGTGCCAGCAGTTGGGCAGGGGGCCTATTATCCCCGGATACGCAGTATTTT. This encodes CASSWAGGLLSPDTQYF. The V and J genes are TRBV27 and TRBJ2-3; 8 nucleotides match TRBD1. CDR1 is MNHEY and CDR2 is SMNVEV in the germline V gene (reference sequence). V trimming: 4 bases; J trimming: 6 bases; junction bases outside the gene matches: 15. The CDR3 is 17 amino acids.

The genes are TRBV5-4 and TRBJ2-7; 11 nucleotides agree with TRBD2. CDR3 length: 15 amino acids. CDR1 is SGHNT and CDR2 is YYREEE in the germline V gene (reference sequence). The trim removed 1 base at V and 4 bases at J, leaving 4 bases unmatched. The DNA for the CDR3 is TGTGCCAGCAGCTTGTCTCTAGCGGGAGGATACGAGCAGTACTTC. Translation gives CASSLSLAGGYEQYF.

This clone is a singleton in its sample. CDR3 DNA sequence: TGTGCCAGCAGCCCGACCCGGAACACCATATATTTT. It specifies CASSPTRNTIYF. The V gene is TRBV13, the J gene TRBJ1-3; D is unclear. V lost 5 bases and J 7 bases, leaving 9 bases between the germline ends. CDR1 and CDR2 from the germline V gene are PRHDT and FYEKMQ (reference sequence). The CDR3 is made up of 12 amino acids.

V is TRBV11-3 and J is TRBJ1-1; D uncertain. The V gene's germline CDR1 is SGHNT and CDR2 YENEEA. The CDR3 is made up of 12 amino acids. V lost 3 bases and J lost 11, with 13 bases in between. The CDR3 is CASSLAWGMAFF. For the CDR3, the DNA is TGTGCCAGCAGCTTGGCATGGGGTATGGCTTTCTTT. The entire variable domain, with the rest obtained from reference TRBV11-3 and TRBJ1-1, is as follows: EAGVVQSPRYKIIEKKQPVAFWCNPISGHNTLYWYLQNLGQGPELLIRYENEEAVDDSQLPKDRFSAERLKGVDSTLKIQPAELGDSAVYLCASSLAWGMAFFGQGTRLTVV.

The genes are TRBV6-5 and TRBJ2-1, with 9 bases that match TRBD2. V dropped 6 bases and J dropped 12; count of bases not matched to a gene: 15. The CDR3 has 15 amino acids. Germline-derived CDR1 and CDR2 are MNHEY and SVGAGI. The CDR3 coding sequence is TGTGCCAGCAGACCCGGGACTAGCTCCCCACTCCCGCAGTTCTTC. Its protein product is CASRPGTSSPLPQFF.